The clone carrying this TCR beta chain was observed a few times. Its antigen remains unidentified. The germline gene is not matched at one end of the junction; a read error may be the cause. TCRdb re-derived calls from the reads in MiXCR, one entry per CDR3 protein. The sample has 14,000 to 15,000 distinct CDR3 sequences, approximately 13% seen once. This sample was included in a study of type 1 regulatory T cells. The CDR3 runs to 15 residues. Germline CDR1 reads SSHAT; CDR2 reads FNYEAQ (reference sequence). Input material: cultured T cells, either the whole culture or a sorted T cell fraction (not recorded which). This clonotype was obtained from a human donor in good health. The V gene is TRBV7-7, the J gene TRBJ2-2; unclear D gene. This chain's CDR3 is CASSLGPAGTGELFF. The CDR3 region has the DNA TGTGCTAGCAGCCTAGGTCCAGCCGGCACCGGGGAGCTGTTTTTT.